This T cell receptor beta chain was retrieved from a study of molecular identifiers for immune sequencing clone quantification (dated by TCRdb to between 2017 and 2018). About the study as a whole: For a replicate experiment, RNA from approximately 20,000 or 100,000 naive CD8 T cells was divided into five aliquots, of which four were sequenced. This methods study used CD8 T cells to benchmark TCR RNA copy counting and molecular-identifier clustering-based TCR repertoire sequencing (MIDCIRS). Findings and caveats that apply to the study as a whole: Spiked-in Jurkat TCR RNA (10 copies' worth), which is not part of the donor repertoire, was contained in the naive libraries. When barcode sub-clustering was omitted, TCR diversity was inflated by chimeric consensus sequences, with chimeras reaching as high as 47%. In CMV-specific effector cells, over 98% of molecules were held by clones above 20 RNA copies, whereas under 1% of molecules were held by such clones in naive cells. Identical TCR molecules sharing a barcode could cause highly expanded clone sizes to be underestimated. Spiked-in Jurkat TCR RNA equivalent to a single cell was reported to be detectable even among 850,000 to 1,000,000 naive CD8 T cells. Modeling indicated about 3 TCR RNA copies recovered per cell, compared with around 9.8 by digital PCR, which implies a capture efficiency of approximately 30%.

Libraries of naive CD8 T cells were built from anywhere between about 20,000 and 1,000,000 sorted cells, with 10%, 30% or 50% of the purified RNA used. Naive CD8 T cells were FACS-sorted as CD8+CD4-CCR7+CD45RA+ on a BD FACSAria II into RLT Plus buffer. Detection sensitivity was tested by spiking Jurkat RNA equal to roughly ten TCR copies' worth into samples containing roughly 17,000-1,100,000 naive CD8 T cells. CD8 T cells were enriched using RosetteSep CD8+ T Cell Enrichment Cocktail and Ficoll-Paque, and the enriched cells then underwent ACK red cell lysis. This clonotype was seen ten or more times. The antigen it recognizes is unknown. No base-level quality is on record; no much larger clone is a single base apart. From the cysteine up to the phenylalanine, the CDR3 has a length of 15 residues. Only the CDR3 part of the read is kept: 45 bases, read in frame from the first base. V sheds 5 bases and J sheds 7 bases, leaving 17 bases between their ends. Sequences SEHNR (CDR1) and FQNEAQ (CDR2) are obtained from the germline V gene (reference sequence).

Library prep was done by PCR. Sequencing took place on an Illumina HiSeq 4000. Preparation of bulk TCR libraries followed a previously described approach, with the TCR primers listed in Table S5. The Qiagen AllPrep DNA/RNA kit was used to purify total RNA. Reads from multiple sequencing runs of the same library were pooled before analysis. On the authors' methods: Reads were retained only if their TCR constant sequence matched exactly, and those retained reads were trimmed to 150 nt and grouped according to their 12-nt molecular barcodes. Reads within each barcode group were sub-clustered using a 15% Levenshtein threshold, and quality-weighted consensus sequences were constructed for each RNA molecule. Non-functional sequences were discarded, and so were lower-count sequences lying one edit away from another sequence. Based on fitting two negative binomial distributions, any barcode sub-cluster with under 20% of the maximum read count was discarded. Using fastp trimming at Q25 and MiXCR clonotype assembly, TCRdb reanalyzed the public sequencing data and kept in-frame beta chains. Rows are combined by CDR3 protein, so each entry shows the most common genes and DNA. These V and J calls are TCRdb output, not the study's own analysis. A total of around 25,000 distinct CDR3 sequences appear in this sample, more than 15% of them only once. Around 1% of the sample lies in the top ten.

The chain is made from TRBV7-9 and TRBJ2-2; the D gene cannot be resolved reliably. The sample comprised naive CD8+ T cells from blood, with Jurkat cell RNA spiked in. The cell subset or site tag for this specimen amounts to: FACS-sorted CD8+CD4-CCR7+CD45RA+ naive T cells. The TCR sequence derives from a human donor in good health. Some libraries in this study had Jurkat cell RNA spiked in. The DNA reads TGTGCCAGCAGCCCCGCCTTGGCAGAAGACGGGGAGCTGTTTTTT. Translated, this gives CASSPALAEDGELFF.